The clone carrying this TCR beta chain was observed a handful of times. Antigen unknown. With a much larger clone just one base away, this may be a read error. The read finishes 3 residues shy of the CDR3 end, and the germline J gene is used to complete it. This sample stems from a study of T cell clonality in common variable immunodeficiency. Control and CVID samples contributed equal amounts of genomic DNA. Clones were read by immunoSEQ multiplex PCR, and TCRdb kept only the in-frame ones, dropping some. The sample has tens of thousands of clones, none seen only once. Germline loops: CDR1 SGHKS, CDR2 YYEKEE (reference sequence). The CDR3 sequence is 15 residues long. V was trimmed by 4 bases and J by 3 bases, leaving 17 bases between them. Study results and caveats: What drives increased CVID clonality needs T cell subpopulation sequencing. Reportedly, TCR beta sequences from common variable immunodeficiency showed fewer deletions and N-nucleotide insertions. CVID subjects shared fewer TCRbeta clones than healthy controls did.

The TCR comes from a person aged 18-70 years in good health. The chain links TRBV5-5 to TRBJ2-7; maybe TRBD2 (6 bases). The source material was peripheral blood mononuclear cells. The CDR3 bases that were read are TGTGCCAGCAGCCCAAGGCGGGACTCAAGCTACGAG. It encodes CASSPRRDSSYE. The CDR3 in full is CASSPRRDSSYEQYF.